These 30 T cell receptor beta chains share one sample of origin, sequenced in a study of OX40 agonist ivuxolimab in advanced cancers. Sequencing used immunoSEQ multiplex PCR; TCRdb keeps in-frame clones, though not all of them. The sample has around 74,000 clones; around 92% are singletons. The material was CD4+ or CD8+ T cells sorted from blood, obtained in a trial of the OX40 agonist ivuxolimab. The source is an adult with an advanced solid tumor such as melanoma, head and neck, liver or kidney cancer.

The chain has TRBV28 and TRBJ1-4; possible D gene TRBD1, 5 bases. Germline-derived CDR1 and CDR2 are MDHEN and SYDVKM. This CDR3 contains 14 residues. Trimming shortened V by 3 bases and J by 5 bases, and 10 bases separated the two germline ends. The CDR3 here is CASSLGQVNEKLFF. In DNA, the CDR3 is TGTGCCAGCAGTTTGGGGCAGGTGAATGAAAAACTGTTTTTT.

The V gene is TRBV29-1, the J gene TRBJ2-7; D remains ambiguous. Looked up from germline, CDR1 is SQVTM and CDR2 is ANQGSEA. Trimming cost V 7 bases and J 3 bases, with 16 bases left between them. This CDR3 spans 13 amino acids. CDR3 sequence reads: CSGARGSDYEQYF. The CDR3 nucleotides are TGCAGCGGTGCAAGAGGCTCCGACTACGAGCAGTACTTC.

A single count supports this clone. The V call is TRBV7-2, the J call TRBJ1-2, with D perhaps TRBD1 (6 bases). Trimming cost V 4 bases and J 0 bases, with 15 bases left between them. The CDR3 is 16 residues long. The germline gives CDR1 SGHTA, CDR2 FQGNSA. The DNA for the CDR3 is TGTGCCAGCAGCTACCGGGGGGGGCGAGCTAACTATGGCTACACCTTC. This codes for CASSYRGGRANYGYTF.

The chain joins TRBV7-9 to TRBJ1-1; D is uncertain. V was shortened by 1 base and J by 1 base, with 7 bases between the two germline ends. This CDR3 contains 14 residues. Germline-derived CDR1 and CDR2 are SEHNR and FQNEAQ (reference sequence). The CDR3 loop reads CASSLGFRNTEAFF. CDR3 DNA sequence: TGTGCCAGCAGCTTAGGATTCCGGAACACTGAAGCTTTCTTT.

The chain has TRBV2 and TRBJ2-2; 7 bases line up with TRBD2. Germline-derived CDR1 and CDR2 are SNHLY and FYNNEI. Trimming cost V 7 bases and J 0 bases; bases outside gene matches: 2. The length of the CDR3 is 14 residues. For the CDR3, the DNA is TGTGCCAGCATCGCGGGAGCGAACACCGGGGAGCTGTTTTTT. Amino acid sequence: CASIAGANTGELFF.

The chain joins TRBV2 to TRBJ2-1, with 10 bases matching TRBD2. The V gene's germline CDR1 is SNHLY and CDR2 FYNNEI. The V segment lost 6 bases and the J segment 6 bases; nucleotides outside the gene matches: 8. The CDR3 spans 15 residues. DNA of the CDR3: TGTGCCAGCAGGGCGACTAGCGGGTTGAGCAATGAGCAGTTCTTC. It translates to CASRATSGLSNEQFF.

The J gene is TRBJ1-4, the V gene TRBV7-9; unclear D gene. Germline V lookup: CDR1 SEHNR, CDR2 FQNEAQ (reference sequence). This CDR3 spans 10 amino acids. Deletions cut 5 bases from V and 12 bases from J, with 7 bases between. CDR3 sequence reads: CASSHSELFF. The CDR3 DNA sequence: TGTGCCAGCAGCCATAGCGAACTGTTTTTT.

The chain employs TRBV7-2 and TRBJ2-5; D remains ambiguous. This CDR3 has 13 amino acids. The ends were cut back, 1 base at V and 5 bases at J, with 8 bases in the middle. The germline gives CDR1 SGHTA, CDR2 FQGNSA. The DNA for the CDR3 is TGTGCCAGCAGCTTAGTTCCCCGGGAGACCCAGTACTTC. This translates into CASSLVPRETQYF. The full variable domain, rest sourced from reference TRBV7-2 and TRBJ2-5, is GAGVSQSPSNKVTEKGKDVELRCDPISGHTALYWYRQSLGQGLEFLIYFQGNSAPDKSGLPSDRFSAERTGGSVSTLTIQRTQQEDSAVYLCASSLVPRETQYFGPGTRLLVL.

This clone was seen a single time. The CDR3 DNA sequence: TGTGCCAGCAGTTTATATGGGACAGGGAACTCTATGTCTGGGGCCAACGTCCTGACTTTC. It codes for CASSLYGTGNSMSGANVLTF. The rearrangement joins TRBV27 to TRBJ2-6, with 9 bases matching TRBD1. CDR1 is MNHEY and CDR2 is SMNVEV in the germline V gene (reference sequence). V shed 1 base, J shed 1 base, and the junction held 11 bases outside the gene matches. The CDR3 totals 20 residues.

The CDR3 is CASSLEYHEQYF. DNA for the CDR3: TGTGCCAGCAGCTTAGAATACCACGAGCAGTACTTC. The chain carries TRBV7-2 and TRBJ2-7; no clear D gene. Trimming took 1 base from V and 5 from J, leaving 6 bases between them. The CDR3 spans 12 residues. Germline CDR1 reads SGHTA; CDR2 reads FQGNSA.

For this clone: Distinct nucleotide sequences in the sample also encode this CDR3. V gene TRBV7-2 combines with J gene TRBJ2-5; no reliable D call. Trimming pared 1 base from V and 5 bases from J, leaving 5 bases between. Per germline, CDR1 SGHTA and CDR2 FQGNSA. The CDR3 contains 12 residues. CDR3 sequence: CASSLVRETQYF. CDR3 DNA sequence: TGTGCCAGCAGCTTAGTTAGGGAGACCCAGTACTTC.

The CDR3: CASSPGYSNTGELFF. The CDR3 DNA is TGTGCCAGCAGTCCCGGGTACTCCAACACCGGGGAGCTGTTTTTT. The rearrangement uses TRBV6-5 and TRBJ2-2, with D unclear. The V end lost 5 bases, the J end lost 2 bases, and 12 bases lay between the germline ends. CDR3 length: 15 residues. Per germline, CDR1 MNHEY and CDR2 SVGAGI.

The chain has TRBV30 and TRBJ2-7; TRBD2 matches at 11 bases. The germline V gene has CDR1 GTSNPN and CDR2 SVGIG (reference sequence). CDR3 size: 14 residues. Unmatched junction bases numbered 2, after V lost 0 bases and J lost 4 bases. DNA for the CDR3: TGTGCCTGGAGTGTTCTAGCGGGAGGATACGAGCAGTACTTC. The encoded protein is CAWSVLAGGYEQYF.

This chain connects TRBV6-6 to TRBJ1-3, with D tentatively TRBD1 (6 bases). Germline CDR1 is MNHNY and CDR2 is SVGAGI (reference sequence). The CDR3 consists of 16 residues. Trimming took 2 bases from V and 8 from J, leaving 19 bases between them. CDR3 protein: CASSYLPLRGVYTIYF. The CDR3 DNA sequence: TGTGCCAGCAGTTACCTACCCTTGAGGGGGGTATACACCATATATTTT.

This rearrangement joins TRBV28 to TRBJ1-1; TRBD1 agrees at 11 bases. Germline-derived CDR1 and CDR2 are MDHEN and SYDVKM. After removal of 5 bases from V and 5 bases from J, the junction contained 7 bases not matched to a gene. The CDR3 runs 15 residues. CDR3 sequence: CASSLGTGGRTEAFF. CDR3 in DNA: TGTGCCAGCAGTCTAGGGACAGGGGGTCGGACTGAAGCTTTCTTT.

CDR3 DNA: TGTGCCAGCAGTTTTCAGGGGCCCTACGAGCAGTACTTC. Protein sequence: CASSFQGPYEQYF. The genes are TRBV6-5 and TRBJ2-7; perhaps TRBD1 as D (6 bases). Trimming left V 4 bases short and J 2 bases short, with 9 bases between. Germline CDR1 and CDR2: MNHEY and SVGAGI. CDR3 length equals 13 residues.

This clone occurred once. The genes are TRBV6-5 and TRBJ2-5, with a possible D match to TRBD1 (6 bases). V was pared by 6 bases and J by 4 bases, with 15 bases between. Germline loops: CDR1 MNHEY, CDR2 SVGAGI. The CDR3 consists of 14 residues. The CDR3 coding sequence is TGTGCCAGCAGAGCCCGGGACACGGGAGAGACCCAGTACTTC. Its protein product is CASRARDTGETQYF.

The CDR3 DNA is TGTGCCAGCAGTTCGGGACAGTCCTACAATGAGCAGTTCTTC. Translated, it gives CASSSGQSYNEQFF. V is TRBV6-5 and J is TRBJ2-1; 7 nucleotides line up with TRBD1. Per germline, CDR1 MNHEY and CDR2 SVGAGI. V trimming: 4 bases; J trimming: 1 base; junction bases outside the gene matches: 1. The CDR3 has 14 amino acids.

This clone appeared once. The chain carries TRBV6-6 and TRBJ2-5; the match to TRBD1 covers 9 bases. CDR3 length equals 15 residues. CDR1 and CDR2 from the germline V gene are MNHNY and SVGAGI (reference sequence). V shed 2 bases, J shed 7 bases, and the junction held 8 bases outside the gene matches. The CDR3 DNA reads TGTGCCAGCAGTTACCCCGGACAGGGGATAGGGACCCAGTACTTC. Translation gives CASSYPGQGIGTQYF.

This chain uses TRBV30 with TRBJ1-3; possible D gene TRBD1, 5 bases. Trimming pared 0 bases from V and 7 bases from J, leaving 13 bases between. This CDR3 comprises 14 residues. The germline gives CDR1 GTSNPN, CDR2 SVGIG (reference sequence). CDR3 residues: CAWSVSGGGNTIYF. CDR3 sequence (DNA): TGTGCCTGGAGTGTATCCGGGGGGGGTAACACCATATATTTT. Based on the CDR3 plus reference TRBV30 and TRBJ1-3, the full variable domain is SQTIHQWPATLVQPVGSPLSLECTVEGTSNPNLYWYRQAAGRGLQLLFYSVGIGQISSEVPQNLSASRPQDRQFILSSKKLLLSDSGFYLCAWSVSGGGNTIYFGEGSWLTVV.

The chain employs TRBV28 and TRBJ2-1; D tentatively fits TRBD1 or TRBD2 (6 bases each). Trimming took 1 base from V and 3 from J, leaving 19 bases between them. CDR1 is MDHEN, CDR2 SYDVKM, per germline. CDR3 length equals 18 residues. CDR3 in amino acids: CASSLSSPGEGGYNEQFF. The CDR3 nucleotides are TGTGCCAGCAGTTTATCCAGCCCGGGAGAAGGGGGCTACAATGAGCAGTTCTTC.

CDR3 loop: CASSPSRTGDFLLSNEQFF. CDR3 bases: TGCGCCAGCAGCCCTTCCAGGACAGGGGACTTTCTCTTGAGCAATGAGCAGTTCTTC. V is TRBV4-1 and J is TRBJ2-1, with 9 bases that match TRBD1. The CDR3 consists of 19 residues. Germline-derived CDR1 and CDR2 are MGHRA and YSYEKL. Unmatched junction bases numbered 19, after V lost 4 bases and J lost 6 bases.

This rearrangement joins TRBV6-5 to TRBJ2-1; D unclear. The CDR3 is 15 amino acids. Trimming stripped 0 bases from V and 0 bases from J, with 6 bases between. CDR1 and CDR2 from the germline V gene are MNHEY and SVGAGI. CDR3 loop: CASSYSRNSYNEQFF. The CDR3 DNA follows: TGTGCCAGCAGTTACTCCAGGAACTCCTACAATGAGCAGTTCTTC.

In the case of this clone: The junction shows a germline mismatch at one end, possibly a read error. This chain uses TRBV7-2 with TRBJ1-5; 8 nucleotides align to TRBD1. Germline CDR1 reads SGHTA; CDR2 reads FQGNSA. CDR3 length equals 16 residues. In DNA form, the CDR3 reads TGTGTCAGCAGCCGAAGGGTGACAGGGGAGGAGCAGCCCCAGCATTTT. It translates to CVSSRRVTGEEQPQHF.

This clone was recorded only once. The genes are TRBV4-3 and TRBJ2-1, with D perhaps matching TRBD2 (5 bases). This CDR3 has 14 residues. With 0 bases removed from V and 8 bases from J, the gap between germline ends came to 11 bases. Germline CDR1 and CDR2: LGHNA and YSLEER. CDR3 DNA: TGCGCCAGCAGCCAAGATTTTGGAGGCGATGAGCAGTTCTTC. This codes for CASSQDFGGDEQFF.

The V and J genes are TRBV6-5 and TRBJ2-7, with D tentatively TRBD1 (6 bases). The V end lost 3 bases, the J end lost 2 bases, and 11 bases lay between the germline ends. CDR1 and CDR2 from the germline V gene are MNHEY and SVGAGI. The CDR3 totals 14 residues. CDR3 nucleotides: TGTGCCAGCAGTTATTCAGGACAGACCTACGAGCAGTACTTC. Translating it yields CASSYSGQTYEQYF.

V usage is TRBV10-3 and J usage is TRBJ2-5; the match to TRBD2 covers 14 bases. This CDR3 has 16 residues. Germline V gene sequence: CDR1 ENHRY, CDR2 SYGVKD. V lost 6 bases, J lost 7 bases, and 10 bases stayed unmatched. Here the CDR3 DNA reads TGTGCCATCAGCGCAGGGACTAGCGGGAGAGGAGGGACCCAGTACTTC. It encodes CAISAGTSGRGGTQYF.

V and J are TRBV19 and TRBJ1-1; D might be TRBD1 (5 bases). The CDR3 runs to 15 residues. Trimming left V 6 bases short and J 1 base short, with 15 bases between. Germline V gives CDR1 LNHDA, CDR2 SQIVND (reference sequence). CDR3 in amino acids: CASSSQGGRNTEAFF. CDR3 DNA sequence: TGTGCCAGTAGCAGCCAGGGAGGGCGGAACACTGAAGCTTTCTTT.

The V call is TRBV5-4, the J call TRBJ2-7; 11 nucleotides line up with TRBD2. V shed 2 bases and J 3 bases; nucleotides not matched to a gene: 13. Germline V CDR1 and CDR2: SGHNT, YYREEE (reference sequence). This CDR3 is 18 amino acids long. For the CDR3, the DNA is TGTGCCAGCAGCTTAGGGAGAACTAGCGGGGGCGGGGTCTACGAGCAGTACTTC. Translating gives CASSLGRTSGGGVYEQYF.

The genes are TRBV5-1 and TRBJ2-3; a weak D match, TRBD1 (6 bases). V shed 4 bases and J shed 0 bases, with 15 bases lying between them. CDR3 length equals 16 residues. Germline V lookup: CDR1 SGHRS, CDR2 YFSETQ. The DNA for the CDR3 is TGCGCCAGCAGCCCTCCCGGTGGGGGCAGCACAGATACGCAGTATTTT. Protein: CASSPPGGGSTDTQYF.